This record concerns one T cell receptor (beta chain) sequence. Trimming removed 1 base from V and 1 base from J, with 16 bases in between. The CDR3 loop spans 17 amino acids. Germline V gene data show CDR1 as SGHDN and CDR2 as FVKESK. These data belong to a study of blood T cell repertoires in COVID-19. Study summary: COVID-19 samples from acute and convalescent phases originated in the United States, Italy and Spain. T cells, B-cell-depleted T cells, or PBMCs provided the cDNA or gDNA that served as material.

In the authors' methods: Reference gene primer amplification yielded estimated nucleated cell counts. The assay was immunoSEQ multiplex PCR, and TCRdb's table has in-frame clones only and misses some. V and J calls and clone size follow that table, whereas D and trimming were derived from the DNA. The table shows approximately 70,000 clones, with roughly nine tenths occurring only once. Seattle patients were enrolled during active infection and followed longitudinally. The sequence was obtained from a man aged 35-49 years with COVID-19, enrolled during active disease. The material sequenced was peripheral blood. The chain links TRBV14 to TRBJ1-1; tentatively, D is TRBD1 (5 bases). The CDR3 bases are TGTGCCAGCAGCCAAGGCGGAAGGGGAGGCGGGAACACTGAAGCTTTCTTT. It encodes CASSQGGRGGGNTEAFF. Looking up the rest from reference TRBV14 and TRBJ1-1 gives the full variable domain: EAGVTQFPSHSVIEKGQTVTLRCDPISGHDNLYWYRRVMGKEIKFLLHFVKESKQDESGMPNNRFLAERTGGTYSTLKVQPAELEDSGVYFCASSQGGRGGGNTEAFFGQGTRLTVV.